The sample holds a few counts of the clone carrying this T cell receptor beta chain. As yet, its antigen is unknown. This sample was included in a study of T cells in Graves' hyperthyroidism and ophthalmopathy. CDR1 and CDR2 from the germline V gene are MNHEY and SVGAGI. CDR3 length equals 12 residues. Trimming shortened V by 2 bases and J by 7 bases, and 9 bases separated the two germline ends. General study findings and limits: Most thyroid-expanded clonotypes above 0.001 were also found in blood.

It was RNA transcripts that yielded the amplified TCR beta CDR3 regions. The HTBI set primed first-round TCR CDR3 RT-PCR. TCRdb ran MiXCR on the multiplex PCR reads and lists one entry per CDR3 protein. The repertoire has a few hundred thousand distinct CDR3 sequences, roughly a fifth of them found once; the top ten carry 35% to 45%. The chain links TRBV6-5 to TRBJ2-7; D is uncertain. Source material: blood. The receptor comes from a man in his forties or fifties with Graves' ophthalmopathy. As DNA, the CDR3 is TGTGCCAGCAGTTACCAGGATCCAGAGCAGTACTTC. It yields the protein CASSYQDPEQYF.